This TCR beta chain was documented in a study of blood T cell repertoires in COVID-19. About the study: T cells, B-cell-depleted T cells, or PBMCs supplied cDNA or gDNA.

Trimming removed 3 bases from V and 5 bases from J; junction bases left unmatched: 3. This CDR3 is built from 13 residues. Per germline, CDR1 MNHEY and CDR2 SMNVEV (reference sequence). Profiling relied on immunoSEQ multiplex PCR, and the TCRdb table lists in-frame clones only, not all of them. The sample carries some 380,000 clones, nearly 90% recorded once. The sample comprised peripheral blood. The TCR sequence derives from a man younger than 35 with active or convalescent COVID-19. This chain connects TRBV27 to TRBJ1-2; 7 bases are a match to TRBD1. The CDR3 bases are TGTGCCAGCAGTTTGTTGACAGGGTATGGCTACACCTTC. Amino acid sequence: CASSLLTGYGYTF.